These 10 T cell receptor beta chains were sequenced from one sample in a study of cytomegalovirus exposure and HLA in healthy donors. PCR employed 60 Vbeta and 13 Jbeta primers. TCRdb keeps only in-frame clones here, not all; method: immunoSEQ multiplex PCR. The sample lists about 89,000 clones; 60% to 65% were seen once. Sequences were obtained from PBMCs. These receptors were obtained from a human donor in good health.

This clone appeared once. The chain has TRBV7-2 and TRBJ1-1; TRBD1 matches 7 bases. Germline V gene lookup returns CDR1 SGHTA and CDR2 FQGNSA. V was pared by 7 bases and J by 0 bases, with 5 bases of the junction left unmatched. The CDR3 runs to 14 residues. The CDR3 region has the DNA TGTGCCAGCACGGTTGACAGGGTGAACACTGAAGCTTTCTTT. It yields the protein CASTVDRVNTEAFF.

Written as DNA, the CDR3 is TGTGCCAGCAGCCGACAGGGGACCACTGAAGCTTTCTTT. It codes for CASSRQGTTEAFF. The gene calls are TRBV7-6 and TRBJ1-1, with 8 bases identical to TRBD1. Germline V gene sequence: CDR1 SGHVS, CDR2 FNYEAQ. The CDR3 has 13 amino acids. Trimming took 5 bases from V and 4 from J; bases not matched to a gene: 3.

V is TRBV7-2 and J is TRBJ1-1; D is unresolved. Germline V lookup: CDR1 SGHTA, CDR2 FQGNSA. V gave up 6 bases and J gave up 1 base, with 9 bases separating them. There are 13 residues in the CDR3. CDR3 region: CASRYHRNTEAFF. CDR3 sequence (DNA): TGTGCCAGCAGATACCATAGGAACACTGAAGCTTTCTTT.

This clone was observed once. V usage is TRBV10-3 and J usage is TRBJ2-2; D possibly corresponds to TRBD1 (6 bases). The CDR3 has 16 amino acids. The germline CDR1 and CDR2 sequences are ENHRY and SYGVKD. The V end was cut by 5 bases, the J end by 6 bases, with 19 bases between. The CDR3 reads CAISSQTGSGPGELFF. CDR3 in DNA: TGTGCCATCAGTTCTCAAACAGGGTCGGGGCCCGGGGAGCTGTTTTTT.

This clone was counted between two and nine times. The chain has TRBV18 and TRBJ2-7; possible D gene TRBD1, 6 bases. The germline V gene encodes CDR1 KGHSH and CDR2 LQKENI. Trimming took off 3 bases at V and 3 bases at J, with 9 bases between the two ends. The CDR3 extends over 13 amino acids. The CDR3 loop is CASSPAGDYEQYF. DNA for the CDR3: TGTGCCAGCTCACCGGCAGGGGACTACGAGCAGTACTTC.

The genes are TRBV7-8 and TRBJ1-2, with D unclear. Per the germline V gene, CDR1 is SGHVS and CDR2 is FQNEAQ. The CDR3 totals 13 residues. V gave up 5 bases and J gave up 6 bases, with 13 bases separating them. CDR3 DNA: TGTGCCAGCAGCCTATACCCTACCAATGGCTACACCTTC. Translated, it gives CASSLYPTNGYTF.

V gene TRBV9 combines with J gene TRBJ2-3, with a weak D call TRBD1 (5 bases). From germline, CDR1 is SGDLS and CDR2 YYNGEE. This CDR3 spans 15 amino acids. The V gene lost 3 bases and the J gene lost 4 bases, with 15 bases spanning the gap. The CDR3 here is CASSDRTRWADTQYF. The CDR3 DNA follows: TGTGCCAGCAGCGACCGGACAAGATGGGCAGATACGCAGTATTTT.

This chain uses TRBV7-3 with TRBJ1-1, with TRBD1 as a possible D gene (5 bases). Trimming took off 4 bases at V and 3 bases at J, with 9 bases between the two ends. This CDR3 region has 13 residues. From germline, CDR1 is SGHTA and CDR2 FQGTGA. The CDR3 region is CASSSQGDTEAFF. DNA for the CDR3: TGTGCCAGCAGCTCTCAGGGTGACACTGAAGCTTTCTTT.

The J gene is TRBJ1-1, the V gene TRBV2; the match to TRBD1 covers 7 bases. Trimming cost V 6 bases and J 6 bases; bases outside gene matches: 19. The germline CDR1 and CDR2 sequences are SNHLY and FYNNEI. CDR3 length equals 17 residues. The CDR3 nucleotides read TGTGCCAGCAGGGACACTACAGGGGCTGCCTGGAGGGCTGAAGCTTTCTTT. Its translation: CASRDTTGAAWRAEAFF.

The rearrangement uses TRBV7-2 and TRBJ2-3, with TRBD2 as a possible D gene (6 bases). The CDR3 contains 16 residues. Germline V gene lookup returns CDR1 SGHTA and CDR2 FQGNSA. The V end was cut by 1 base, the J end by 9 bases, with 20 bases between. The CDR3: CASSLESGRLQITQYF. The CDR3 DNA reads TGTGCCAGCAGCTTAGAAAGCGGGCGATTACAGATAACGCAGTATTTT.